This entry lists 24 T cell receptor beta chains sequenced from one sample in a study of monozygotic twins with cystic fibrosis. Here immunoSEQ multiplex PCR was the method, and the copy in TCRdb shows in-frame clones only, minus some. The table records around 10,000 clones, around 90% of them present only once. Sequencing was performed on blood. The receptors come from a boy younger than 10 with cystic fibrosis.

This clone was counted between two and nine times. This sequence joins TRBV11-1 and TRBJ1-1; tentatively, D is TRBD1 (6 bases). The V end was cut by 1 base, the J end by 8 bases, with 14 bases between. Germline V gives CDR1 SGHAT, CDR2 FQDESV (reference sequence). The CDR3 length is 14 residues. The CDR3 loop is CASSLVIPGTEAFF. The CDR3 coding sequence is TGTGCCAGCAGCTTAGTCATCCCCGGGACAGAAGCTTTCTTT.

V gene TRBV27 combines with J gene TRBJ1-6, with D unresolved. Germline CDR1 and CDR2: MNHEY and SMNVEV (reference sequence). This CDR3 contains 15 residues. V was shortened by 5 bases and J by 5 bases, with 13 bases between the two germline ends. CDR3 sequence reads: CASSASKGDNSPLHF. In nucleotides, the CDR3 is TGTGCCAGCAGTGCGTCGAAGGGTGATAATTCACCCCTCCACTTT.

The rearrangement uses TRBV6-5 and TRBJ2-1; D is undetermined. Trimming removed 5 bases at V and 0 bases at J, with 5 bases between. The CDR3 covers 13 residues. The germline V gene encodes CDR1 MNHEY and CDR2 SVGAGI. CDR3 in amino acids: CASSISSYNEQFF. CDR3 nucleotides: TGTGCCAGCAGTATCTCCTCCTACAATGAGCAGTTCTTC.

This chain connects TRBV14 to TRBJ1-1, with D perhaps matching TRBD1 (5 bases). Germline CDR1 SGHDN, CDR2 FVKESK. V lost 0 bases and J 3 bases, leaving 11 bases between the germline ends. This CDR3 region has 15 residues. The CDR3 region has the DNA TGTGCCAGCAGCCAAGAGGGGGAGGTGGACACTGAAGCTTTCTTT. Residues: CASSQEGEVDTEAFF.

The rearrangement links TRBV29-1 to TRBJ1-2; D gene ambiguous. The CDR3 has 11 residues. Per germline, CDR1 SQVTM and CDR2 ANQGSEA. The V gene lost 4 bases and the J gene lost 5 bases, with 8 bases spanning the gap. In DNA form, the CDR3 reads TGCAGCGTTGCCGGAACTTATGGCTACACCTTC. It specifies CSVAGTYGYTF.

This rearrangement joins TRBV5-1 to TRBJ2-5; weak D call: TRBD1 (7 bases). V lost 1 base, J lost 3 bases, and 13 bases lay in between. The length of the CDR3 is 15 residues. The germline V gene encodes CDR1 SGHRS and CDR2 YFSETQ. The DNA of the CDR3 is TGCGCCAGCAGCTTGCAAGGCAGGGGGGAAGAGACCCAGTACTTC. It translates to CASSLQGRGEETQYF.

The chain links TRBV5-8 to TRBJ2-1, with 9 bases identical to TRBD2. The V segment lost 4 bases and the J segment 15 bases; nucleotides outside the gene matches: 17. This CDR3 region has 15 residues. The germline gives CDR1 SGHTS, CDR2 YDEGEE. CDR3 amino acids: CASSRRGLAGIIGFF. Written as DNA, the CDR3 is TGTGCCAGCAGCCGAAGGGGACTAGCTGGGATTATTGGGTTCTTC.

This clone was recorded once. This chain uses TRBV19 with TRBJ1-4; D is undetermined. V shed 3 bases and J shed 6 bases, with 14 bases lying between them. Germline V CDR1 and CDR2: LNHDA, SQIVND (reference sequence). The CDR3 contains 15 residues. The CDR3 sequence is CASSIWGNEDEKLFF. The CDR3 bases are TGTGCCAGTAGTATTTGGGGAAATGAAGATGAAAAACTGTTTTTT.

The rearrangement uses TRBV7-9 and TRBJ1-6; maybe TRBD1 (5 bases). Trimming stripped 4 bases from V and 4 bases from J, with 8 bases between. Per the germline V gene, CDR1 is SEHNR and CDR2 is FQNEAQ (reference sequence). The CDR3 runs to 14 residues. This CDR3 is CASSSTDYNSPLHF. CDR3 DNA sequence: TGTGCCAGCAGCTCGACAGATTATAATTCACCCCTCCACTTT.

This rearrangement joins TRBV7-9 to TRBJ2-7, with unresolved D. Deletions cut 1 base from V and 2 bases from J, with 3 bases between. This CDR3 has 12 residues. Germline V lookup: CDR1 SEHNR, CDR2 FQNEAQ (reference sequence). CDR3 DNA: TGTGCCAGCAGCTTAGGGGCCTACGAGCAGTACGTC. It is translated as CASSLGAYEQYV.

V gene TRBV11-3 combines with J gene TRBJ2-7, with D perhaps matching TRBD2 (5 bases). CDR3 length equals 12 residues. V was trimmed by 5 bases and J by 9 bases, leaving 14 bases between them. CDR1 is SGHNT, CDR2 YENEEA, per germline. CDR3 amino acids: CASSPGERGQYV. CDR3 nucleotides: TGTGCCAGCAGCCCCGGGGAGCGAGGGCAGTACGTC.

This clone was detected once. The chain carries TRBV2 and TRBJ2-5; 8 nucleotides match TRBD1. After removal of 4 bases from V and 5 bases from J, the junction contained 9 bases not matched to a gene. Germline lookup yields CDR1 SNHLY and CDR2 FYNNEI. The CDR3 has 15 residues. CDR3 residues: CASSGTGWAGETQYF. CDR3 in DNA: TGTGCCAGCAGTGGGACAGGGTGGGCTGGGGAGACCCAGTACTTC.

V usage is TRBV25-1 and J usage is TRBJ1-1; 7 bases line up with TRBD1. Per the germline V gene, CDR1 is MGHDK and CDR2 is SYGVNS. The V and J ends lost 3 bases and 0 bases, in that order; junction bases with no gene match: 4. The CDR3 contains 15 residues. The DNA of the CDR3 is TGTGCCAGCAGTGATCGGGACAGAGTGAACACTGAAGCTTTCTTT. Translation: CASSDRDRVNTEAFF.

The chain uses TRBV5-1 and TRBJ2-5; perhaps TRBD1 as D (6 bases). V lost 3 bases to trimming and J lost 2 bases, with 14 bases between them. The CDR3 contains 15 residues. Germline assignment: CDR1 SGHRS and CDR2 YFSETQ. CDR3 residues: CASSSVTGPQETQYF. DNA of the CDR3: TGCGCCAGCAGCTCGGTTACAGGGCCTCAAGAGACCCAGTACTTC. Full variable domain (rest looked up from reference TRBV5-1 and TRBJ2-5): KAGVTQTPRYLIKTRGQQVTLSCSPISGHRSVSWYQQTPGQGLQFLFEYFSETQRNKGNFPGRFSGRQFSNSRSEMNVSTLELGDSALYLCASSSVTGPQETQYFGPGTRLLVL.

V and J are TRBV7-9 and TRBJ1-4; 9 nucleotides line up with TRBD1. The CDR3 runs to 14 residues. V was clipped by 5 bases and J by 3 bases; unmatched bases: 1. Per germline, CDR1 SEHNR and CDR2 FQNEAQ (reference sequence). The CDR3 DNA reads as TGTGCCAGCAGCCGGGACAGGGCTAATGAAAAACTGTTTTTT. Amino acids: CASSRDRANEKLFF.

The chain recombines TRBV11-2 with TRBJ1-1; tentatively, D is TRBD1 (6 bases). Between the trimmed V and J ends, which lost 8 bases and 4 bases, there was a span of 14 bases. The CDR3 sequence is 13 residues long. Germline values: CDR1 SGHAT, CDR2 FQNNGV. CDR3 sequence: CASALRGRTEAFF. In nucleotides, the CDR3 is TGTGCCAGCGCCCTCCGGGGGCGCACTGAAGCTTTCTTT.

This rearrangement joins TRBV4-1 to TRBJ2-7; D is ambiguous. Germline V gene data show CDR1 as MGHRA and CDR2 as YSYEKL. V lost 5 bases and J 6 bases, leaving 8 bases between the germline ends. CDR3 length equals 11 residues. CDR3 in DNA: TGCGCCAGCAGCACCCACGGCGAGCAGTACTTC. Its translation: CASSTHGEQYF.

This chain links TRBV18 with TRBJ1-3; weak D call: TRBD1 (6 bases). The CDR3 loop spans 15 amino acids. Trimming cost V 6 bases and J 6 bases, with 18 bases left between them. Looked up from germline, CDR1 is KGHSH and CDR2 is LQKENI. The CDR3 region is CASSPDSPRENTIYF. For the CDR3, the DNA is TGTGCCAGCTCTCCGGACAGTCCACGGGAAAACACCATATATTTT.

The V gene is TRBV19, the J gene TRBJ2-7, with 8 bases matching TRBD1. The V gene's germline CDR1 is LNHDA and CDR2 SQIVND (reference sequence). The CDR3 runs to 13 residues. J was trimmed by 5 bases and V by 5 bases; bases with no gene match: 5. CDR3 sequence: CASSDRGLHEQYF. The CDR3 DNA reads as TGTGCCAGTAGTGACAGGGGTCTCCACGAGCAGTACTTC.

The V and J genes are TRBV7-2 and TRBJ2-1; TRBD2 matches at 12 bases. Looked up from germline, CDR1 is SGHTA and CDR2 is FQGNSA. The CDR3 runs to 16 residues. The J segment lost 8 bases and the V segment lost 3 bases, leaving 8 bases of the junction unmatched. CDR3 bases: TGTGCCAGCAGCTTCCCGCTAGCGGGGGGGCCAGATGAGCAGTTCTTC. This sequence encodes CASSFPLAGGPDEQFF. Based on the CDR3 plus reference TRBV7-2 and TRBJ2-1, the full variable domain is GAGVSQSPSNKVTEKGKDVELRCDPISGHTALYWYRQSLGQGLEFLIYFQGNSAPDKSGLPSDRFSAERTGGSVSTLTIQRTQQEDSAVYLCASSFPLAGGPDEQFFGPGTRLTVL.

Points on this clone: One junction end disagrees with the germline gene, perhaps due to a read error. The CDR3 sequence is CASSTGLAGGPVF. CDR3 DNA: TGTGCCAGCAGCACCGGACTAGCGGGGGGGCCGGTCTTC. The V call is TRBV5-6, the J call TRBJ2-1; 15 bases fit TRBD2. CDR3 length: 13 amino acids. Germline V gene data show CDR1 as SGHDT and CDR2 as YYEEEE. The whole variable domain, filled in from reference TRBV5-6 and TRBJ2-1, reads DAGVTQSPTHLIKTRGQQVTLRCSPKSGHDTVSWYQQALGQGPQFIFQYYEEEERQRGNFPDRFSGHQFPNYSSELNVNALLLGDSALYLCASSTGLAGGPVFGPGTRLTVL.

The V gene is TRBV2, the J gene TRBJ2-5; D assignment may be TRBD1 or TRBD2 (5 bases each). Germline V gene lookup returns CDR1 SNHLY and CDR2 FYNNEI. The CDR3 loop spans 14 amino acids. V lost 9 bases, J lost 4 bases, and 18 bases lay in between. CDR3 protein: CAREKGTERETQYF. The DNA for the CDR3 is TGTGCCAGGGAAAAGGGGACCGAACGAGAGACCCAGTACTTC. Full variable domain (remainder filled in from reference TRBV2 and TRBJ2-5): EPEVTQTPSHQVTQMGQEVILRCVPISNHLYFYWYRQILGQKVEFLVSFYNNEISEKSEIFDDQFSVERPDGSNFTLKIRSTKLEDSAMYFCAREKGTERETQYFGPGTRLLVL.

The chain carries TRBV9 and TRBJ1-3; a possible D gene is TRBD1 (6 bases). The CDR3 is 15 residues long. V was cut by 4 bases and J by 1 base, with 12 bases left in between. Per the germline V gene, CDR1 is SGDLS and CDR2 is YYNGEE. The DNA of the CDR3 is TGTGCCAGCAGCCTAGAGGGGGGATCTGGAAACACCATATATTTT. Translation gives CASSLEGGSGNTIYF.

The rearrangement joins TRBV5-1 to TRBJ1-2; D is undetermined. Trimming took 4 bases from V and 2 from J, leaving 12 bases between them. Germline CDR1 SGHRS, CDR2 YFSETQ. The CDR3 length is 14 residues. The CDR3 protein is CASSLLGENYGYTF. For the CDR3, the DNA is TGCGCCAGCAGCCTCCTTGGGGAGAACTATGGCTACACCTTC.